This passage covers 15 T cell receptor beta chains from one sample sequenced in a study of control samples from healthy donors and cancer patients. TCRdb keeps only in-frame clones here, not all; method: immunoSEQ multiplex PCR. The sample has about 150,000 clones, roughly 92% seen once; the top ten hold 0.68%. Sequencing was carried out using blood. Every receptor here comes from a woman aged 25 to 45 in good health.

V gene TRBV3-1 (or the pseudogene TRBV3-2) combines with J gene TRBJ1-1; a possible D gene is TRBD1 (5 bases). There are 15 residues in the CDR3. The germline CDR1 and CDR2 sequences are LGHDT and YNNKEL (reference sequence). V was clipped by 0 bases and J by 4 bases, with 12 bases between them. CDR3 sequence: CASSQDPWGGTEAFF. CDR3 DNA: TGTGCCAGCAGCCAAGACCCCTGGGGGGGCACTGAAGCTTTCTTT.

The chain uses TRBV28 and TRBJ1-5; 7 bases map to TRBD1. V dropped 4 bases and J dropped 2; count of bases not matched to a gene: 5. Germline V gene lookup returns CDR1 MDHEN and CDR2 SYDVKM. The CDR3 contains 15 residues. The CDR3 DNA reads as TGTGCCAGCAGTTCCCCCGGACAGGGCAATCAGCCCCAGCATTTT. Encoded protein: CASSSPGQGNQPQHF. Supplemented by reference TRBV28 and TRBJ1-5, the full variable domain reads DVKVTQSSRYLVKRTGEKVFLECVQDMDHENMFWYRQDPGLGLRLIYFSYDVKMKEKGDIPEGYSVSREKKERFSLILESASTNQTSMYLCASSSPGQGNQPQHFGDGTRLSIL.

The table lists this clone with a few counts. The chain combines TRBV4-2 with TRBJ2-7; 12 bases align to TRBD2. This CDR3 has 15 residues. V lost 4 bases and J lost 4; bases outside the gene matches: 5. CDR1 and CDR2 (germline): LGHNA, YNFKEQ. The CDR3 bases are TGTGCCAGCAGCCCACGACTAGCGGGGGCGTACGAGCAGTACTTC. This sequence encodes CASSPRLAGAYEQYF.

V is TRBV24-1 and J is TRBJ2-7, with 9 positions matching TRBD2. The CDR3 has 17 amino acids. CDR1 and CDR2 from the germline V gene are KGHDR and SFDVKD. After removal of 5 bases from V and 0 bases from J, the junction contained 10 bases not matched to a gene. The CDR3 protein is CATSVGGAGGGSYEQYF. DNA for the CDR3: TGTGCCACCAGTGTAGGAGGTGCGGGGGGGGGCTCCTACGAGCAGTACTTC.

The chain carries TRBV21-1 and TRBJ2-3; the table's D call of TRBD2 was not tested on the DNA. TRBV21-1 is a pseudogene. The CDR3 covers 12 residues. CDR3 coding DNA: TGTGCCACGGAAGCGGAACGAGATACGCAGTATTTT. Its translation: CATEAERDTQYF.

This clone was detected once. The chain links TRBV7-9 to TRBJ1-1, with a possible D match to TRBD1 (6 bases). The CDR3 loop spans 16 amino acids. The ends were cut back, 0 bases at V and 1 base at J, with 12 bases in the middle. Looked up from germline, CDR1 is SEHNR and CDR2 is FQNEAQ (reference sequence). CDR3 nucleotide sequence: TGTGCCAGCAGCTTAGCTTCAACAGGGAGGAACACTGAAGCTTTCTTT. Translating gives CASSLASTGRNTEAFF.

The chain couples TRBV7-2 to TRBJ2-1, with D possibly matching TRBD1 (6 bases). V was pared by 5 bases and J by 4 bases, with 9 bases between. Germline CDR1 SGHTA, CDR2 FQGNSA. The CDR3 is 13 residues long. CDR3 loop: CASSNRVYNEQFF. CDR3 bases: TGTGCCAGCAGCAACAGGGTGTACAATGAGCAGTTCTTC.

CDR3 coding DNA: TGCGCCAGCAGGCGGACCACTATAGATACGCAGTATTTT. It yields the protein CASRRTTIDTQYF. The chain combines TRBV4-1 with TRBJ2-3, with D unclear. Germline V CDR1 and CDR2: MGHRA, YSYEKL. The CDR3 has 13 amino acids. V lost 6 bases to trimming and J lost 5 bases, with 12 bases between them.

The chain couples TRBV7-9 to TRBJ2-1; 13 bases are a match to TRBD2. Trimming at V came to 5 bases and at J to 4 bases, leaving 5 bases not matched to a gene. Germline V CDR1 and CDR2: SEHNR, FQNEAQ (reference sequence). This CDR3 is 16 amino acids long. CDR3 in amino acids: CASSPWTSGGYNEQFF. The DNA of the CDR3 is TGTGCCAGCAGCCCCTGGACTAGCGGGGGTTACAATGAGCAGTTCTTC.

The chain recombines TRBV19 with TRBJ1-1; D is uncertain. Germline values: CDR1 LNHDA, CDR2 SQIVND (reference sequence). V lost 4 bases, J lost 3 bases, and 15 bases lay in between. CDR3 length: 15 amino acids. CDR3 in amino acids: CASSRGERSDTEAFF. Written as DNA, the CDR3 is TGTGCCAGTAGTAGGGGAGAGCGTTCGGACACTGAAGCTTTCTTT.

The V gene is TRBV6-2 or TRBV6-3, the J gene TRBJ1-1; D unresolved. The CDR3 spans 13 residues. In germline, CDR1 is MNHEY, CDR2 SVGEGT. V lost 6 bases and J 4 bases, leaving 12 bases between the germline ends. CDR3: CASSAGRITEAFF. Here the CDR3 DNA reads TGTGCCAGCAGCGCCGGTAGAATCACTGAAGCTTTCTTT.

Here the CDR3 reads CASSRRQGPDTQYF. Written as DNA, the CDR3 is TGCGCCAGCAGCCGCCGACAGGGGCCGGATACGCAGTATTTT. V gene TRBV4-1 combines with J gene TRBJ2-3; the match to TRBD1 covers 8 bases. In germline, CDR1 is MGHRA, CDR2 YSYEKL. The V and J ends lost 4 bases and 6 bases, in that order; junction bases with no gene match: 6. There are 14 residues in the CDR3.

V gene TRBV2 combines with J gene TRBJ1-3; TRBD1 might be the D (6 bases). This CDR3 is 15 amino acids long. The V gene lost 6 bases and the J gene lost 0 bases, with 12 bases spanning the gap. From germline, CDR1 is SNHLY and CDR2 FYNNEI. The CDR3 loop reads CASRADRNSGNTIYF. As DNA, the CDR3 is TGTGCCAGCAGGGCGGACAGAAACTCTGGAAACACCATATATTTT.

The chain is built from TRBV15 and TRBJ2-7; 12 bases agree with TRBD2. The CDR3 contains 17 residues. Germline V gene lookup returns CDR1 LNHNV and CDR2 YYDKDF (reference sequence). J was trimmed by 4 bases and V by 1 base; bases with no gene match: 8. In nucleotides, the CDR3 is TGTGCCACCAGCAGAGCTAAATCGACTAGCGGGAGTTACGAGCAGTACTTC. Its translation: CATSRAKSTSGSYEQYF.

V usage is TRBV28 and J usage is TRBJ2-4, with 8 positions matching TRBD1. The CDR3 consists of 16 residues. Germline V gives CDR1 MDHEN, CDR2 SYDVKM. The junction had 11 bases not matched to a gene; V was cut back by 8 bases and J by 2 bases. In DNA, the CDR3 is TGTGCCAGCGGTGGCATCAGGGGGCAAACCAAAAACATTCAGTACTTC. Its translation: CASGGIRGQTKNIQYF.